A single sample gave rise to the 12 T cell receptor beta chains below, sequenced in a study of cytomegalovirus exposure and HLA in healthy donors. 13 Jbeta primers and 60 Vbeta primers were used for the PCR. TCRdb's table, derived via immunoSEQ multiplex PCR, lists solely in-frame clones and lacks some. Of roughly 150,000 clones in the sample, roughly three quarters were seen once. Material: PBMCs. The receptor set was obtained from a man aged 55 to 70 in good health and CMV-seronegative.

The rearrangement uses TRBV18 and TRBJ2-7; TRBD1 matches at 7 bases. This CDR3 has 14 residues. The V gene's germline CDR1 is KGHSH and CDR2 LQKENI. J lost 2 bases, V lost 5 bases, and 6 bases had no gene match. In DNA form, the CDR3 reads TGTGCCAGCTCATCACGGGACAGTGCCTACGAGCAGTACTTC. This sequence encodes CASSSRDSAYEQYF.

The chain joins TRBV7-9 to TRBJ1-1; possible D gene TRBD1, 6 bases. V was trimmed by 5 bases and J by 5 bases, leaving 12 bases between them. This CDR3 region has 13 residues. In germline, CDR1 is SEHNR, CDR2 FQNEAQ (reference sequence). CDR3 sequence reads: CASSPGQPTEAFF. In nucleotides, the CDR3 is TGTGCCAGCAGCCCAGGACAGCCTACTGAAGCTTTCTTT. The whole variable domain, filled in from reference TRBV7-9 and TRBJ1-1, reads DTGVSQNPRHKITKRGQNVTFRCDPISEHNRLYWYRQTLGQGPEFLTYFQNEAQLEKSRLLSDRFSAERPKGSFSTLEIQRTEQGDSAMYLCASSPGQPTEAFFGQGTRLTVV.

Only a few counts were recorded for this clone. Mismatch with germline at one junction end may stem from a read error. V usage is TRBV27 and J usage is TRBJ2-2; the D gene is possibly TRBD2 (5 bases). This CDR3 comprises 13 residues. Germline V CDR1 and CDR2: MNHEY, SMNVEV (reference sequence). The CDR3: CASSSGFTGELFF. CDR3 coding DNA: TGTGCCAGTAGTTCGGGATTCACCGGGGAGCTGTTTTTT.

This chain connects TRBV5-8 to TRBJ2-3, with D tentatively TRBD2 (5 bases). The germline V and J ends were trimmed by 4 bases and 7 bases, with 19 bases remaining between them. In germline, CDR1 is SGHTS, CDR2 YDEGEE. The CDR3 consists of 15 residues. CDR3: CASSLSGIDRNTQYF. The CDR3 DNA reads TGTGCCAGCAGCCTATCCGGGATAGATAGAAATACGCAGTATTTT. Full variable domain (rest looked up from reference TRBV5-8 and TRBJ2-3): EAGVTQSPTHLIKTRGQQATLRCSPISGHTSVYWYQQALGLGLQFLLWYDEGEERNRGNFPPRFSGRQFPNYSSELNVNALELEDSALYLCASSLSGIDRNTQYFGPGTRLTVL.

This sequence joins TRBV19 and TRBJ2-3; a possible D gene is TRBD2 (5 bases). The CDR3 has 17 amino acids. Germline values: CDR1 LNHDA, CDR2 SQIVND (reference sequence). Trimming left V 8 bases short and J 2 bases short, with 23 bases between. The CDR3 spells CASQPKEELPATDTQYF. The CDR3 DNA sequence: TGTGCCAGTCAACCGAAGGAGGAACTACCAGCCACAGATACGCAGTATTTT.

This clone has more than one count but fewer than ten. The chain uses TRBV29-1 and TRBJ2-3; D ambiguous. CDR1 and CDR2 (germline): SQVTM, ANQGSEA. Trimming took 4 bases from V and 2 from J, leaving 4 bases between them. The CDR3 spans 11 residues. CDR3 coding DNA: TGCAGCGTTGGACTCACAGATACGCAGTATTTT. Translation gives CSVGLTDTQYF.

V gene TRBV5-1 combines with J gene TRBJ1-1; perhaps TRBD1 as D (5 bases). The ends were cut back, 4 bases at V and 1 base at J, with 14 bases in the middle. The CDR3 has 15 amino acids. CDR1 SGHRS and CDR2 YFSETQ come from the germline V gene. The CDR3, as DNA: TGCGCCAGCAGCGTAATCCCCCAGGGGAACACTGAAGCTTTCTTT. This sequence encodes CASSVIPQGNTEAFF.

J is TRBJ2-3 and V is TRBV7-3; 12 nucleotides line up with TRBD2. The germline V gene encodes CDR1 SGHTA and CDR2 FQGTGA. The CDR3 runs 16 residues. The trim removed 2 bases at V and 4 bases at J, leaving 4 bases unmatched. The CDR3 spells CASSLEGLAGSDTQYF. The CDR3 DNA is TGTGCCAGCAGCTTAGAGGGACTAGCGGGTTCAGATACGCAGTATTTT.

This clone was seen only a few times. V is TRBV30 and J is TRBJ2-3, with D perhaps TRBD2 (7 bases). Trimming cost V 1 base and J 1 base, with 15 bases left between them. The V gene's germline CDR1 is GTSNPN and CDR2 SVGIG (reference sequence). CDR3 size: 16 residues. CDR3 protein: CAWSEAGALGTDTQYF. CDR3 in DNA: TGTGCCTGGAGTGAGGCGGGGGCGCTCGGCACAGATACGCAGTATTTT.

This clone was counted a single time. The CDR3 loop is CASSQVVQGPAEYF. Here the CDR3 DNA reads TGTGCCAGCAGCCAAGTCGTCCAGGGCCCCGCTGAGTACTTC. This sequence joins TRBV4-2 and TRBJ2-4; D perhaps matches TRBD1 (5 bases). Germline V gene sequence: CDR1 LGHNA, CDR2 YNFKEQ. The V and J ends lost 1 base and 14 bases respectively, with 18 bases between them. This CDR3 spans 14 amino acids.

The chain has TRBV7-6 and TRBJ1-5; 8 positions agree with TRBD1. Germline CDR1 and CDR2: SGHVS and FNYEAQ. The CDR3 length is 16 residues. After removal of 4 bases from V and 0 bases from J, the junction contained 5 bases not matched to a gene. The CDR3 spells CASSSGQVNSNQPQHF. The CDR3 nucleotides read TGTGCCAGCAGCTCGGGACAGGTCAATAGCAATCAGCCCCAGCATTTT. Complete variable domain (other parts from reference TRBV7-6 and TRBJ1-5): GAGVSQSPRYKVTKRGQDVALRCDPISGHVSLYWYRQALGQGPEFLTYFNYEAQQDKSGLPNDRFSAERPEGSISTLTIQRTEQRDSAMYRCASSSGQVNSNQPQHFGDGTRLSIL.

The gene calls are TRBV5-4 and TRBJ2-3; 7 nucleotides match TRBD1. The junction had 6 bases not matched to a gene; V was cut back by 5 bases and J by 0 bases. The germline V gene encodes CDR1 SGHNT and CDR2 YYREEE (reference sequence). This CDR3 contains 15 residues. The DNA of the CDR3 is TGTGCCAGCAGACGACAGGGTTTAAGCACAGATACGCAGTATTTT. It codes for CASRRQGLSTDTQYF.